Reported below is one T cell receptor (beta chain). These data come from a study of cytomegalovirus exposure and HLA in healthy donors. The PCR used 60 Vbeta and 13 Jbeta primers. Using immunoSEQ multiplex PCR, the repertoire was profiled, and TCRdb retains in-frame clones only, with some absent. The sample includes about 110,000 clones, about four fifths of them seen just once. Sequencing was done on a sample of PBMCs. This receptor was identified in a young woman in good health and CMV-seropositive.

The CDR3 protein is CASIQQGVDYGYTF. The CDR3 DNA reads TGTGCCAGCATCCAACAGGGCGTGGACTATGGCTACACCTTC. The gene calls are TRBV7-9 and TRBJ1-2; D might be TRBD1 (6 bases). CDR3 length: 14 residues. Trimming took 7 bases from V and 3 from J, leaving 15 bases between them. CDR1 is SEHNR, CDR2 FQNEAQ, per germline (reference sequence).